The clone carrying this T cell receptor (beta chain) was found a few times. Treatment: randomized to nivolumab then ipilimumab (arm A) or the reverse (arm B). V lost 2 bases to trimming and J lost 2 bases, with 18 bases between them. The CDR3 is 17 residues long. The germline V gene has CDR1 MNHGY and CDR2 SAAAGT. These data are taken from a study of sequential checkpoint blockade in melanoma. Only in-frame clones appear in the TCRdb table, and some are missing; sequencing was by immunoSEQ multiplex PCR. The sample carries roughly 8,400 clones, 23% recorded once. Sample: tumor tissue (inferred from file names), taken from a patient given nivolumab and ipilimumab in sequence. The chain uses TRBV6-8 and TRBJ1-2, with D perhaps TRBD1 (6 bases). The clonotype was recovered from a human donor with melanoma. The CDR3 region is CASSYGNRVALNYGYTF. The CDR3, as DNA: TGTGCCAGCAGTTACGGAAACAGGGTGGCCCTAAACTATGGCTACACCTTC.